The clone carrying this TCR beta chain was detected only once. Its antigen is undetermined. This specimen comes from a study of T cell clonotyping in hematopoietic cell transplantation. Study-level results: No sorting was done, leaving CD4 and CD8 contributions mixed. Graft donor and pretransplant recipient Inverse Simpson Index values predicted broader posttransplant TCR diversity. Few recipient clonotypes overlapped donors; over 95% were de novo at given depth. Pathologically expanded recipient clonotypes increased progressively from day 30 to day 180 as diversity fell.

The assay was immunoSEQ multiplex PCR, and TCRdb's table has in-frame clones only and misses some. The profile covers tens of thousands of clones, with 95% appearing a single time and 0.85% to 1% taken by the ten largest. The CDR3 sequence is 13 residues long. V was trimmed by 4 bases and J by 4 bases, leaving 8 bases between them. Germline V gives CDR1 SNHLY, CDR2 FYNNEI. Source material: peripheral blood mononuclear cells. The chain has TRBV2 and TRBJ2-1; D ambiguous. This clonotype originated in a man younger than 45 in good health. Some clones in this sample may be carry-over from other donors' samples. CDR3 nucleotide sequence: TGTGCCAGCAGTGTTTGGCTTTACAATGAGCAGTTCTTC. Translating gives CASSVWLYNEQFF.